Listed here is a single T cell receptor beta chain. The data originate from a study of blood T cell repertoires in COVID-19. Data came from immunoSEQ multiplex PCR; TCRdb stores just in-frame clones and leaves some out. Here the sample spans 280,000 or so clones, over 75% being singletons. The clonotype originates from a man younger than 30 with active or convalescent COVID-19. Sequencing was done on a sample of peripheral blood.

DNA of the CDR3: TGTGCCAGCAGCTTGGCCAGGGGGCAACAGCCCCAGCATTTT. Protein sequence: CASSLARGQQPQHF. The chain links TRBV5-5 to TRBJ1-5; 8 bases fit TRBD1. Trimming took 0 bases from V and 7 from J; bases not matched to a gene: 3. Germline CDR1 and CDR2: SGHKS and YYEKEE (reference sequence). This CDR3 region has 14 residues.